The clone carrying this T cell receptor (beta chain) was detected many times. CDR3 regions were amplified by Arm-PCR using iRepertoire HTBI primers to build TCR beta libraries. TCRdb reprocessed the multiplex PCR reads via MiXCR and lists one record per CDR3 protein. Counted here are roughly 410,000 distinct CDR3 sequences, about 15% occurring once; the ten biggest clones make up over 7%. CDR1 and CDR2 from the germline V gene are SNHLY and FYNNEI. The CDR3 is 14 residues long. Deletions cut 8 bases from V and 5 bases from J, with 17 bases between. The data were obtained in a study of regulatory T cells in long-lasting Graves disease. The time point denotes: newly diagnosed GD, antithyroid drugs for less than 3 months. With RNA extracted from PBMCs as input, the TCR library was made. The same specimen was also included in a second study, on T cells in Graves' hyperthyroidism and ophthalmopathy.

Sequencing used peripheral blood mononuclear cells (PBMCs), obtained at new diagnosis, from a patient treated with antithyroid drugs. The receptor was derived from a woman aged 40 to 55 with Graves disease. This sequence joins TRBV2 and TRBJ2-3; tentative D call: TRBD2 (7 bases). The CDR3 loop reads CASAGAQDQDTQYF. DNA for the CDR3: TGTGCCAGCGCGGGGGCGCAGGACCAAGATACGCAGTATTTT.